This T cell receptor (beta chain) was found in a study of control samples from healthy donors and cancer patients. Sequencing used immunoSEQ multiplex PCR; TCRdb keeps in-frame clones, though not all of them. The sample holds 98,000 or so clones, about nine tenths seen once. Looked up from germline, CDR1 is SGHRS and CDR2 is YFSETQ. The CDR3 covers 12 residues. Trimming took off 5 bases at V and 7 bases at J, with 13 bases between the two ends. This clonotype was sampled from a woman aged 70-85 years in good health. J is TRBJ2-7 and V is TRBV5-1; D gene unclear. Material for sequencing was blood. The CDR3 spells CASSHPLGEQYF. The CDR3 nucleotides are TGCGCCAGCAGTCACCCGTTAGGGGAGCAGTACTTC.